Shown below are 13 T cell receptor beta chains from a single sample sequenced in a study of blood T cell repertoires in COVID-19. Profiled with immunoSEQ multiplex PCR; TCRdb holds only in-frame clones, not every one. The sample consists of 100,000 to 120,000 clones, 85% of them appearing once. The sequenced sample consisted of peripheral blood. Receptors originate from a man aged 45-65 years with acute or convalescent COVID-19.

This CDR3 is CASTPGQGTDTQYF. The CDR3 coding sequence is TGTGCCAGTACGCCGGGACAGGGAACAGATACGCAGTATTTT. The V call is TRBV19, the J call TRBJ2-3, with 9 bases aligning to TRBD1. Germline CDR1 is LNHDA and CDR2 is SQIVND (reference sequence). The CDR3 has 14 amino acids. The V gene end was trimmed by 7 bases and the J gene end by 3 bases; junction bases not matched to a gene: 5.

The chain carries TRBV6-5 and TRBJ2-7; 11 bases line up with TRBD2. The CDR3 sequence is 15 residues long. Losses at the gene ends were 6 bases for V and 4 bases for J; bases not matched to a gene: 8. CDR1 is MNHEY, CDR2 SVGAGI, per germline. In DNA, the CDR3 is TGTGCCAGCAGCGATGGGACTAGCGGAAATTACGAGCAGTACTTC. Its translation is CASSDGTSGNYEQYF.

CDR3 residues: CASSYGGQGRSPLHF. In DNA, the CDR3 is TGTGCCAGCAGTTACGGGGGACAGGGTCGTTCACCCCTCCACTTT. This chain uses TRBV6-5 with TRBJ1-6; 9 bases are shared with TRBD1. CDR3 length equals 15 residues. Germline V lookup: CDR1 MNHEY, CDR2 SVGAGI. Germline trimming cut 2 bases from V and 9 bases from J; bases unmatched to any gene: 5.

This clone occurred a few times. The chain recombines TRBV3-1 (or the pseudogene TRBV3-2) with TRBJ1-2; D not resolved. The germline CDR1 and CDR2 sequences are LGHDT and YNNKEL (reference sequence). The CDR3 consists of 15 residues. Trimming left V 4 bases short and J 4 bases short, with 16 bases between. The DNA of the CDR3 is TGTGCCAGCAGCCTCCTGTCGTTCGGGAGCTATGGCTACACCTTC. Translating it yields CASSLLSFGSYGYTF.

This clone was seen many times. The chain is built from TRBV6-4 and TRBJ2-1; 7 nucleotides match TRBD2. The CDR3 is made up of 15 amino acids. Germline CDR1 is MRHNA and CDR2 is SNTAGT. The ends lost 4 bases at V and 1 base at J; junction bases unmatched: 4. CDR3 coding DNA: TGTGCCAGCAGTGTTATCGGGGGGTCCTACAATGAGCAGTTCTTC. Translation gives CASSVIGGSYNEQFF.

This chain uses TRBV28 with TRBJ1-1; possible D gene TRBD1, 5 bases. Germline CDR1 and CDR2: MDHEN and SYDVKM. The CDR3 loop spans 14 amino acids. V lost 8 bases and J 5 bases, leaving 18 bases between the germline ends. The DNA of the CDR3 is TGTGCCAGCCTATCTTTCAGGGCGGGGACTGAAGCTTTCTTT. Protein sequence: CASLSFRAGTEAFF.

The chain joins TRBV7-6 to TRBJ1-3, with 7 nucleotides matching TRBD1. This CDR3 spans 16 amino acids. With 5 bases clipped from V and 0 bases from J, the junction kept 7 bases outside the gene matches. CDR1 SGHVS and CDR2 FNYEAQ come from the germline V gene. The CDR3, as DNA: TGTGCCAGCAGCCCCCGGACAGGCTTCTCTGGAAACACCATATATTTT. Amino acids: CASSPRTGFSGNTIYF.

The gene calls are TRBV12-3 or TRBV12-4 and TRBJ2-7, with 10 bases matching TRBD1. This CDR3 contains 13 residues. Trimming removed 5 bases from V and 7 bases from J; junction bases left unmatched: 5. The CDR3 loop reads CASSEGQGWEQYF. CDR3 coding DNA: TGTGCCAGCAGTGAGGGACAGGGGTGGGAGCAGTACTTC.

This clone showed up just once. The rearrangement uses TRBV30 and TRBJ2-3; 10 bases agree with TRBD2. The CDR3 spans 15 residues. The V segment lost 0 bases and the J segment 4 bases; nucleotides outside the gene matches: 4. The V gene's germline CDR1 is GTSNPN and CDR2 SVGIG (reference sequence). CDR3 coding DNA: TGTGCCTGGAGTGTACTAGCGGGAAAGGCAGATACGCAGTATTTT. Protein product: CAWSVLAGKADTQYF.

This chain joins TRBV5-1 and TRBJ2-7; TRBD1 aligns across 7 bases. Germline CDR1 SGHRS, CDR2 YFSETQ. CDR3 length: 16 amino acids. The V gene end was trimmed by 0 bases and the J gene end by 3 bases; junction bases not matched to a gene: 9. CDR3 coding DNA: TGCGCCAGCAGCTTGGGTTCCGGACAGGCCGGCTACGAGCAGTACTTC. Translated: CASSLGSGQAGYEQYF.

The V gene is TRBV5-4, the J gene TRBJ1-2; TRBD1 is a possible D gene (6 bases). The V gene's germline CDR1 is SGHNT and CDR2 YYREEE (reference sequence). Trimming took off 9 bases at V and 4 bases at J, with 16 bases between the two ends. There are 13 residues in the CDR3. The CDR3 nucleotides are TGTGCCACGTACAGGGCAAACTTCTATGGCTACACCTTC. Translated: CATYRANFYGYTF.

The rearrangement links TRBV5-1 to TRBJ2-7; D is possibly TRBD1 (8 bases). Trimming pared 0 bases from V and 3 bases from J, leaving 13 bases between. Germline V gene sequence: CDR1 SGHRS, CDR2 YFSETQ. CDR3 length equals 15 residues. The CDR3 loop is CASSLAGGQDYEQYF. The CDR3 DNA is TGCGCCAGCAGCTTGGCGGGGGGACAGGACTACGAGCAGTACTTC.

The V gene is TRBV11-2, the J gene TRBJ2-2, with 9 bases aligning to TRBD1. The CDR3 is 19 amino acids. V dropped 5 bases and J dropped 0; count of bases not matched to a gene: 13. CDR1 and CDR2 (germline): SGHAT, FQNNGV. This CDR3 reads CASSARILTGGTNTGELFF. The CDR3 DNA is TGTGCCAGCAGCGCCCGAATTCTGACAGGGGGAACGAACACCGGGGAGCTGTTTTTT.